This T cell receptor (beta chain) was captured in a study of OX40 agonist ivuxolimab in advanced cancers. This clone was counted many times. The antigen remains unidentified. Produced via immunoSEQ multiplex PCR; TCRdb's table is partial and in-frame only. The data contain tens of thousands of clones, about 86% of them singletons. Study observations and caveats: Those patients achieving a partial response at 0.1-3.0 mg/kg showed among the lowest clonal expansion.

Patients were excluded for autoimmune disease history or systemic immunosuppression. The origin of this receptor is an adult with an advanced solid tumor such as melanoma, head and neck, liver or kidney cancer. This material consisted of CD4+ or CD8+ T cells sorted from blood, taken in a trial of the OX40 agonist ivuxolimab.

The CDR3 protein is CASSRKGARDYGYTF. The CDR3 DNA reads as TGTGCCAGCAGTCGTAAGGGGGCGCGAGACTATGGCTACACCTTC. This chain connects TRBV2 to TRBJ1-2, with TRBD1 identical over 7 bases. Germline CDR1 and CDR2: SNHLY and FYNNEI. CDR3 size: 15 residues. J gave up 3 bases and V 5 bases, and 9 bases lay outside the gene matches.